These 8 T cell receptor beta chains were sequenced from one sample in a study of blood T cells in healthy people across ages. With a J-beta primer mix and a sample-barcoded 5' primer, a second PCR ran about 7 to 12 cycles. TCRdb used MiXCR to reprocess the 5' RACE reads, holding one entry per CDR3 protein. The sample records approximately 790,000 distinct CDR3 sequences, approximately 65% being singletons. The sample was blood. The receptors shown here come from a man aged 25 to 40 in good health.

The V call is TRBV9, the J call TRBJ2-3; 9 nucleotides agree with TRBD2. Germline values: CDR1 SGDLS, CDR2 YYNGEE. V shed 0 bases and J 1 base; nucleotides not matched to a gene: 6. This CDR3 has 17 residues. The DNA for the CDR3 is TGTGCCAGCAGCGTAGCTGGAATAGCGGGGGGCACAGATACGCAGTATTTT. Translation gives CASSVAGIAGGTDTQYF.

The sample holds many counts of this clonotype. The V gene is TRBV7-4, the J gene TRBJ2-3, with TRBD2 matching 7 bases. The V gene's germline CDR1 is SGHVT and CDR2 SQSDAQ. The J segment lost 1 base and the V segment lost 2 bases, leaving 6 bases of the junction unmatched. The CDR3 spans 16 residues. CDR3 coding DNA: TGTGCCAGCAGCTTAACCCGGACTAGGCGCACAGATACGCAGTATTTT. Translated: CASSLTRTRRTDTQYF.

The chain combines TRBV10-3 with TRBJ2-3; no clear D gene. With 6 bases removed from V and 0 bases from J, the gap between germline ends came to 10 bases. The germline V gene encodes CDR1 ENHRY and CDR2 SYGVKD. The CDR3 is 14 residues long. The chain's CDR3 is CAISREPSTDTQYF. Written as DNA, the CDR3 is TGTGCCATCAGCCGCGAGCCTAGCACAGATACGCAGTATTTT.

The V gene is TRBV7-2, the J gene TRBJ2-7; the D call may be TRBD1 or TRBD2 (5 bases each). Germline CDR1 is SGHTA and CDR2 is FQGNSA. V gave up 4 bases and J gave up 0 bases, with 16 bases separating them. This CDR3 is 16 amino acids long. The CDR3 nucleotides are TGTGCCAGCAGCTCCCCCCCCGGGACGGACTCCTACGAGCAGTACTTC. This codes for CASSSPPGTDSYEQYF.

The chain carries TRBV30 and TRBJ2-5, with D possibly being TRBD2 (6 bases). The CDR3 loop spans 12 amino acids. CDR1 GTSNPN and CDR2 SVGIG come from the germline V gene (reference sequence). Between the trimmed V and J ends, which lost 1 base and 3 bases, there was a span of 6 bases. The CDR3 DNA is TGTGCCTGGAGTGGGGGGGAAGAGACCCAGTACTTC. Its protein product is CAWSGGEETQYF.

This clonotype has a handful of counts. This chain connects TRBV29-1 to TRBJ1-1; D remains ambiguous. The V end lost 0 bases, the J end lost 0 bases, and 8 bases lay between the germline ends. Germline V CDR1 and CDR2: SQVTM, ANQGSEA. The CDR3 sequence is 14 residues long. The DNA for the CDR3 is TGCAGCGTTGAAGAGGTCGGGGTGAACACTGAAGCTTTCTTT. It translates to CSVEEVGVNTEAFF.

The chain links TRBV10-3 to TRBJ1-2; 8 positions agree with TRBD1. The junction had 0 bases not matched to a gene; V was cut back by 3 bases and J by 6 bases. CDR3 length equals 12 residues. In germline, CDR1 is ENHRY, CDR2 SYGVKD. CDR3 in amino acids: CAISEQGDGYTF. Written as DNA, the CDR3 is TGTGCCATCAGTGAACAGGGGGATGGCTACACCTTC.

CDR3 DNA sequence: TGTGCCAGCAGTGAAGGGGACTGGCCCCAGCATTTT. Its protein product is CASSEGDWPQHF. This chain connects TRBV25-1 to TRBJ1-5; a possible D gene is TRBD1 (5 bases). This CDR3 comprises 12 residues. V gave up 2 bases and J gave up 9 bases, with 8 bases separating them. Germline assignment: CDR1 MGHDK and CDR2 SYGVNS.